This entry features one TCR beta chain sequence. Its antigen remains unidentified. The repertoire was sequenced with immunoSEQ multiplex PCR; TCRdb's copy has only in-frame clones and lacks some. Of 30,000 to 50,000 clones detected, 77% appear once; the ten largest clones hold 9.8%. Time point defined: cycle 4 day 1 (C4D1), after 5 to 7 weeks of nivolumab. Every patient relapsed after autologous stem cell transplantation, and brentuximab vedotin exposure varied. The data belong to a study of PD-1 blockade in classical Hodgkin lymphoma. Study-wide results and limits: CD4+ TCR diversity, unlike CD8+, climbed significantly by C4D1. Underlying causes for the observed repertoire differences were not defined, possibly disease activity or prior therapy. Diminished baseline TCR diversity has been reported in newly diagnosed patients relative to healthy donors.

Germline V gene data show CDR1 as ENHRY and CDR2 as SYGVKD. The length of the CDR3 is 12 residues. The junction had 8 bases not matched to a gene; V was cut back by 11 bases and J by 4 bases. The source was peripheral blood mononuclear cells (PBMCs), collected before the fourth cycle of nivolumab. This receptor was taken from a human donor with classical Hodgkin lymphoma. V gene TRBV10-3 combines with J gene TRBJ2-7; TRBD2 aligns across 7 bases. The CDR3 here is CAAGGGTYEQYF. The CDR3 nucleotides are TGTGCCGCTGGCGGGGGAACGTACGAGCAGTACTTC.